This T cell receptor beta chain was identified in a study of stem cell transplantation in POMP-related autoinflammatory disease. The overall study: Pre-transplant patients had naive-skewed CD4+ T cells and few CD8+ T cells.

This CDR3 region has 17 residues. V was clipped by 6 bases and J by 0 bases; unmatched bases: 8. Germline V CDR1 and CDR2: MDHEN, SYDVKM. Whole-study results and caveats: In PRAID patients, the number of distinct TRB V-J gene pairings was restricted. In patients with PRAID, every analyzed T-cell subset tended to show lower diversity and higher clonality.

Sequenced by immunoSEQ multiplex PCR; TCRdb stores in-frame clones only, minus some. The sample carries 30,000 or so clones, 85% to 90% recorded once. On this clone: Its target is not known.

The material sequenced was CD4+ T cells from PBMCs, taken before stem cell transplantation. The receptor was isolated from a human donor with POMP-related autoinflammation and immune dysregulation (PRAID). This chain uses TRBV28 with TRBJ1-5, with 10 bases fitting TRBD1. The CDR3 sequence is CASRSGQGLYSNQPQHF. The CDR3 nucleotides are TGTGCCAGCAGGTCGGGACAGGGGCTATATAGCAATCAGCCCCAGCATTTT.